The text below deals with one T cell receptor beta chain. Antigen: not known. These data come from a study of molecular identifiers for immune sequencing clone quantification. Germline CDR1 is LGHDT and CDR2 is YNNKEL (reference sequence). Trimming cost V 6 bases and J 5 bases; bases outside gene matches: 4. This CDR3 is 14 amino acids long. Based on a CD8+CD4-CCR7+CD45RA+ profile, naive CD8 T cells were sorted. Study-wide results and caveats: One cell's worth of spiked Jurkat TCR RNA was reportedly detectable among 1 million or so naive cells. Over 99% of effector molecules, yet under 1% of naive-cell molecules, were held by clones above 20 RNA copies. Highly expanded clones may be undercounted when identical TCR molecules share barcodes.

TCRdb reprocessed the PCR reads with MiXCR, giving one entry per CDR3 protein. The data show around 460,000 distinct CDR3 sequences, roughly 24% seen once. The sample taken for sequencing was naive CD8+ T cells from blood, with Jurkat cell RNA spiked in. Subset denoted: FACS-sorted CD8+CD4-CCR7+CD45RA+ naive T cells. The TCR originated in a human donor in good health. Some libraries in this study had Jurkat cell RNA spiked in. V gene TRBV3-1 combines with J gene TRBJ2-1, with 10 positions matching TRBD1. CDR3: CASRSTGGNNEQFF. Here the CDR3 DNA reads TGTGCCAGCAGATCGACAGGGGGCAACAATGAGCAGTTCTTC.